This is a list of T cell receptor beta chains from one sample in a study of OX40 agonist ivuxolimab in advanced cancers. Assay used: immunoSEQ multiplex PCR; TCRdb lists only in-frame clones, some missing. The profile covers about 72,000 clones, with 80% to 85% appearing a single time and roughly 2.4% taken by the ten largest. The material sequenced was CD4+ or CD8+ T cells sorted from blood, taken in a trial of the OX40 agonist ivuxolimab. The receptors derive from an adult with an advanced solid tumor such as melanoma, head and neck, liver or kidney cancer. Both conserved end residues are part of each CDR3. Each record gives: V gene, D gene, clone size, J gene, CDR3 protein, CDR3 DNA. D genes are given only for firm matches. Not every row has a clone size; where given, it reads once, few, many or a size class.

TRBV2	TRBD1	-	TRBJ2-7	CASSVLGQAPNEQYF	TGTGCCAGCAGTGTCCTAGGACAGGCCCCCAACGAGCAGTACTTC
TRBV10-3	TRBD1	few	TRBJ2-3	CAISVGQDTDTQYF	TGTGCCATCAGTGTAGGACAGGACACAGATACGCAGTATTTT
TRBV14	-	-	TRBJ2-2	CASSPGRNTGELFF	TGTGCCAGCAGCCCAGGGCGGAACACCGGGGAGCTGTTTTTT
TRBV4-2	-	-	TRBJ2-5	CASSLLQVGTYQETQYF	TGTGCCAGCAGCCTCCTTCAAGTGGGGACGTACCAAGAGACCCAGTACTTC
TRBV6-5	-	few	TRBJ1-2	CASSGVLRYGYTF	TGTGCCAGCAGCGGGGTTTTGAGATATGGCTACACCTTC
TRBV5-4	TRBD2	-	TRBJ2-7	CASSLAPGTSGYEQYF	TGTGCCAGCAGCTTGGCCCCCGGGACTAGCGGATACGAGCAGTACTTC
TRBV28	-	once	TRBJ2-5	CASMLTRQETQYF	TGTGCCAGCATGCTGACCCGGCAGGAGACCCAGTACTTC
TRBV29-1	-	-	TRBJ2-1	CSVESGARRYNEQFF	TGCAGCGTTGAATCGGGTGCTCGGCGGTACAATGAGCAGTTCTTC
TRBV27	-	-	TRBJ2-7	CASTPGAPGLGEQYF	TGTGCCAGCACCCCCGGAGCGCCAGGGCTGGGCGAGCAGTACTTC
TRBV10-3	TRBD2	once	TRBJ2-1	CAIRTPGGSGNEQFF	TGTGCCATCAGAACCCCTGGCGGGAGTGGCAATGAGCAGTTCTTC
TRBV13	-	-	TRBJ1-2	CASSLSDYGYTF	TGTGCCAGCAGCTTAAGTGACTATGGCTACACCTTC
TRBV2	-	-	TRBJ1-2	CASSETQGARPNYGYTF	TGTGCCAGCAGTGAGACCCAGGGCGCACGACCGAACTATGGCTACACCTTC
TRBV11-1	-	-	TRBJ2-6	CASSSFGGPGANVLTF	TGTGCCAGCAGCTCTTTCGGTGGGCCTGGGGCCAACGTCCTGACTTTC
TRBV30	-	-	TRBJ2-2	CAWSARGEVGELFF	TGTGCCTGGAGTGCAAGGGGCGAGGTCGGGGAGCTGTTTTTT
TRBV27	-	-	TRBJ2-7	CASTGAMGSYEQYF	TGTGCCAGCACCGGGGCAATGGGCTCCTACGAGCAGTACTTC
TRBV7-3	TRBD1	once	TRBJ2-2	CASSQTGTTGELFF	TGTGCCAGCAGCCAGACAGGGACCACCGGGGAGCTGTTTTTT
TRBV19	-	-	TRBJ2-7	CASSMFYGDISSYEQYF	TGTGCCAGTAGTATGTTTTACGGGGATATCAGCTCCTACGAGCAGTACTTC
TRBV18	-	-	TRBJ1-3	CASSPPAGRSGNTIYF	TGTGCCAGCTCACCACCGGCAGGTCGCTCTGGAAACACCATATATTTT
TRBV5-1	-	-	TRBJ2-7	CASSLDGSYEQYF	TGCGCCAGCAGCCTTGACGGCTCCTACGAGCAGTACTTC
TRBV7-9	-	-	TRBJ2-1	CASSLGPAEYNEQFF	TGTGCCAGCAGCTTAGGCCCAGCGGAATACAATGAGCAGTTCTTC
TRBV27	-	few	TRBJ1-2	CASSRSGYGYTF	TGTGCCAGCAGTCGGTCCGGGTATGGCTACACCTTC
TRBV28	-	-	TRBJ1-5	CASNPIWGEDQPQHF	TGTGCCAGCAACCCGATTTGGGGGGAGGATCAGCCCCAGCATTTT
TRBV15	-	-	TRBJ2-2	CATSRGLNTGELFF	TGTGCCACCAGCAGAGGACTGAACACCGGGGAGCTGTTTTTT
TRBV5-4	TRBD2	-	TRBJ2-3	CASSVGLDSTDTQYF	TGTGCCAGCAGCGTTGGACTAGATTCCACAGATACGCAGTATTTT
TRBV6-5	-	-	TRBJ1-2	CASSPYKELGGYTF	TGTGCCAGCAGTCCATACAAGGAGCTCGGAGGCTACACCTTC
TRBV19	TRBD1	-	TRBJ1-2	CASSADRDYGYTF	TGTGCCAGTAGTGCCGACAGGGATTATGGCTACACCTTC
TRBV7-3	-	-	TRBJ1-1	CASSLSGAGTEAFF	TGTGCCAGCAGCTTAAGCGGTGCCGGGACAGAAGCTTTCTTT
TRBV7-3	-	-	TRBJ2-1	CASSLISGDEQFF	TGTGCCAGCAGCTTAATCTCTGGGGATGAGCAGTTCTTC
TRBV6-5	TRBD2	few	TRBJ2-3	CASSYSAGGFTDTQYF	TGTGCCAGCAGTTACTCCGCGGGAGGGTTCACAGATACGCAGTATTTT
TRBV5-4	-	-	TRBJ2-3	CASSLWQRSITDTQYF	TGTGCCAGCAGCTTGTGGCAGCGGAGTATCACAGATACGCAGTATTTT
TRBV12-5	-	medium-sized	TRBJ2-7	CASGHGRAYEQYF	TGTGCTAGTGGCCACGGTAGAGCCTACGAGCAGTACTTC
TRBV9	-	-	TRBJ2-3	CASSVLHVSDTQYF	TGTGCCAGCAGCGTACTCCACGTTTCAGATACGCAGTATTTT
TRBV6-6	-	-	TRBJ2-1	CASSYDGGNEQFF	TGTGCCAGCAGTTACGACGGAGGCAATGAGCAGTTCTTC
TRBV11-2	-	-	TRBJ2-3	CASSLGAVSTDTQYF	TGTGCCAGCAGCTTAGGGGCGGTGAGCACAGATACGCAGTATTTT
TRBV25-1	TRBD1	-	TRBJ2-3	CASKKTGASTDTQYF	TGTGCCAGCAAAAAGACAGGGGCTAGCACAGATACGCAGTATTTT
TRBV7-9	-	-	TRBJ2-7	CASSLVPREQYF	TGTGCCAGCAGCTTAGTTCCGCGGGAGCAGTACTTC
TRBV29-1	-	-	TRBJ2-1	CSVVRRLSYNEQFF	TGCAGCGTTGTGAGGCGTCTCTCCTACAATGAGCAGTTCTTC
TRBV5-6	TRBD2	-	TRBJ2-3	CASSFSGRGSTDTQYF	TGTGCCAGCAGCTTTAGCGGGAGAGGGAGCACAGATACGCAGTATTTT
TRBV2	-	-	TRBJ1-5	CASSDRGVSNQPQHF	TGTGCCAGCAGTGATCGGGGGGTTAGCAATCAGCCCCAGCATTTT
TRBV10-2	TRBD2	-	TRBJ2-7	CASSDVGGRSSYEQYF	TGCGCCAGCAGTGATGTCGGCGGGAGGAGCTCCTACGAGCAGTACTTC
TRBV5-1	TRBD2	-	TRBJ2-3	CASSFVASGEGNTQYF	TGCGCCAGCAGCTTTGTGGCTAGCGGAGAGGGAAATACGCAGTATTTT
TRBV29-1	TRBD2	-	TRBJ2-3	CSVGGTSGTSTDTQYF	TGCAGCGTTGGGGGGACTAGCGGGACTAGCACAGATACGCAGTATTTT
TRBV11-2	-	many	TRBJ2-7	CASSFTQTYSYEQYF	TGTGCCAGCAGCTTTACTCAGACTTACTCCTACGAGCAGTACTTC
TRBV7-2	-	-	TRBJ2-1	CASSPTSSYNEQFF	TGTGCCAGCAGCCCGACGAGCTCCTACAATGAGCAGTTCTTC
TRBV21-1	-	-	TRBJ1-3	CASSKIHYSGNTIYF	TGTGCCAGCAGCAAGATACACTACTCTGGAAACACCATATATTTT
TRBV19	-	medium-sized	TRBJ1-3	CASSIGVRAGNTIYF	TGTGCCAGTAGTATAGGGGTGAGAGCTGGAAACACCATATATTTT
TRBV19	-	few	TRBJ2-6	CASSIQAGSSGANVLTF	TGTGCCAGTAGTATACAAGCCGGGAGCTCTGGGGCCAACGTCCTGACTTTC
TRBV28	TRBD2	-	TRBJ2-7	CASSPPGSGFYEQYF	TGTGCCAGCAGCCCACCTGGTAGCGGGTTCTACGAGCAGTACTTC
TRBV19	TRBD1	-	TRBJ2-7	CASSQTGTGLGEQYF	TGTGCCAGTAGTCAAACCGGGACAGGGTTAGGCGAGCAGTACTTC
TRBV27	-	few	TRBJ1-2	CASSLNSNYGYTF	TGTGCCAGCAGTTTAAACTCTAACTATGGCTACACCTTC
TRBV7-2	TRBD2	-	TRBJ2-1	CASSLRGLNNNEQFF	TGTGCCAGCAGCTTAAGGGGACTAAACAACAATGAGCAGTTCTTC
TRBV13	TRBD2	-	TRBJ2-1	CASSPGASGNGLNEQFF	TGTGCCAGCAGCCCCGGGGCTAGCGGGAACGGCCTCAATGAGCAGTTCTTC
TRBV5-4	TRBD2	once	TRBJ2-1	CASSSPPTSGVGYNEQFF	TGTGCCAGCAGCTCACCCCCGACTAGCGGGGTTGGGTACAATGAGCAGTTCTTC
TRBV5-6	TRBD1	once	TRBJ2-1	CASSPQGLTYNEQFF	TGTGCCAGCAGCCCACAGGGGTTGACCTACAATGAGCAGTTCTTC
TRBV5-1	-	-	TRBJ2-7	CASSLGGVVGYEQYF	TGCGCCAGCAGCTTGGGCGGGGTGGTTGGCTACGAGCAGTACTTC
TRBV27	-	few	TRBJ1-5	CASRRVVGNQPQHF	TGTGCCAGCAGGAGGGTGGTGGGCAATCAGCCCCAGCATTTT
TRBV11-3	TRBD2	-	TRBJ2-3	CASSSGLAGLSTDTQYF	TGTGCCAGCAGCTCTGGACTAGCTGGTCTGAGCACAGATACGCAGTATTTT
TRBV14	-	few	TRBJ1-5	CASSQPVMWVKRQPQHF	TGTGCCAGCAGCCAACCCGTGATGTGGGTAAAGCGCCAGCCCCAGCATTTT
TRBV5-1	TRBD1	-	TRBJ2-2	CASSLGQGTGELFF	TGCGCCAGCAGCTTGGGACAGGGCACCGGGGAGCTGTTTTTT